This T cell receptor beta chain originates from a study of OX40 agonist ivuxolimab in advanced cancers. Overall study findings and caveats: CD8+ T cells averaged more expanded clones than CD4+. Partial responders at 0.1-3.0 mg/kg showed near-lowest clonal expansion.

Sequenced by immunoSEQ multiplex PCR; TCRdb stores in-frame clones only, minus some. This sample carries more than 55,000 clones, about nine tenths of them seen once, and the ten largest clones take roughly 1.2%. V gave up 3 bases and J gave up 6 bases, with 15 bases separating them. Germline CDR1 is SGHTS and CDR2 is YDEGEE. The CDR3 extends over 14 amino acids. Sampled blood was obtained at baseline, cycle 4 day 1, and cycle 7 day 1. The count of this clone is one. The antigen is unknown. J is TRBJ1-1 and V is TRBV5-8, with D possibly being TRBD1 (6 bases). The TCR was taken from an adult with an advanced solid tumor such as melanoma, head and neck, liver or kidney cancer. The starting material was CD4+ or CD8+ T cells sorted from blood, obtained in a trial of the OX40 agonist ivuxolimab. The CDR3 protein is CASSSGHGIAEAFF. CDR3 sequence (DNA): TGTGCCAGCAGCTCGGGACACGGAATCGCTGAAGCTTTCTTT.